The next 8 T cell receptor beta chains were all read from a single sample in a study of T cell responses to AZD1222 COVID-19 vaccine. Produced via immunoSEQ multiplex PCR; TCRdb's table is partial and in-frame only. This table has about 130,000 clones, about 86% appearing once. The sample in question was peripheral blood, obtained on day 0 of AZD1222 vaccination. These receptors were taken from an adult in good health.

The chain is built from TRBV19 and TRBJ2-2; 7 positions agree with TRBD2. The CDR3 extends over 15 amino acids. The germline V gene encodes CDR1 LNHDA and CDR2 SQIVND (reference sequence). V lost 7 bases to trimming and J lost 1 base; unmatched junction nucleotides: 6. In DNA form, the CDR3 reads TGTGCCAGTAATTTAGCGGGTTTGAACACCGGGGAGCTGTTTTTT. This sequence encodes CASNLAGLNTGELFF.

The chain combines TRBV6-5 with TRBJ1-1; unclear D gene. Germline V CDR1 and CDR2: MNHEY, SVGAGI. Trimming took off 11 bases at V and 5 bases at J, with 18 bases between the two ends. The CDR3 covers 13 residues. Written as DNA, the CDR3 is TGTGCCTCAATGAAAGGAGGAGTAACTGAAGCTTTCTTT. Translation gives CASMKGGVTEAFF.

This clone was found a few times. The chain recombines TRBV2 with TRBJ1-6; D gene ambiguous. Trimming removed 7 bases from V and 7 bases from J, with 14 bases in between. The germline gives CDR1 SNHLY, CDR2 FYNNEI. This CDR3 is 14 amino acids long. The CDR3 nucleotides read TGTGCCAGCATGGGTAGGGTTAGGAATTCACCCCTCCACTTT. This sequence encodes CASMGRVRNSPLHF.

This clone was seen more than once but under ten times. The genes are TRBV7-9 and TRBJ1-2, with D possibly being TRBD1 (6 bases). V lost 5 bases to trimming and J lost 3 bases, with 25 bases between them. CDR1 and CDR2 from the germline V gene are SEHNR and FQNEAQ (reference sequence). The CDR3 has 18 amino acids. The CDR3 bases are TGTGCCAGCAGCCCTATGAAGGACAGTGGGAGCAGACACTATGGCTACACCTTC. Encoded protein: CASSPMKDSGSRHYGYTF.

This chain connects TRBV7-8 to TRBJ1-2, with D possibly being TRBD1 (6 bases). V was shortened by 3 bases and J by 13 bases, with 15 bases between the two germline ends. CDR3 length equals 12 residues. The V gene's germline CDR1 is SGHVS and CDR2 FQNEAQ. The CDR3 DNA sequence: TGTGCCAGCAGCTTCTACAGGGAATTCGTCACCTTC. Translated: CASSFYREFVTF. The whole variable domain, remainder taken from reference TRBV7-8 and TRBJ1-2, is GAGVSQSPRYKVAKRGQDVALRCDPISGHVSLFWYQQALGQGPEFLTYFQNEAQLDKSGLPSDRFFAERPEGSVSTLKIQRTQQEDSAVYLCASSFYREFVTFGSGTRLTVV.

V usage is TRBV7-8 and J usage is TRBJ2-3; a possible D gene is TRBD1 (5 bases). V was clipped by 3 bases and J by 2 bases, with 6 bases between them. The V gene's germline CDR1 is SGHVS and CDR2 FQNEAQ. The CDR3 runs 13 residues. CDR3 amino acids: CASSLDITDTQYF. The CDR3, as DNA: TGTGCCAGCAGCTTGGACATCACAGATACGCAGTATTTT.

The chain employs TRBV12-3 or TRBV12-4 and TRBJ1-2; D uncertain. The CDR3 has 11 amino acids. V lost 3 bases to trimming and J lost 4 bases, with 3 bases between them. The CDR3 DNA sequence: TGTGCCAGCAGTTTTGGCTATGGCTACACCTTC. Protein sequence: CASSFGYGYTF.

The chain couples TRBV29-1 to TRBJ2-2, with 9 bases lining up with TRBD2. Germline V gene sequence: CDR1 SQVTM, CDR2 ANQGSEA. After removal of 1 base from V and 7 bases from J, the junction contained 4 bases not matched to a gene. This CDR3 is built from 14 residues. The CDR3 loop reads CSVEGREGHGELFF. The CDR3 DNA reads TGCAGCGTTGAAGGGCGGGAGGGCCACGGGGAGCTGTTTTTT.